This TCR beta chain was recorded in a study of beta chain features in type 1 diabetes. The V gene's germline CDR1 is MNHNS and CDR2 SASEGT. Germline trimming cut 3 bases from V and 5 bases from J; bases unmatched to any gene: 18. The CDR3 totals 18 residues. What was sequenced were expressed TCRB transcripts, since all of the isolated RNA had been reverse transcribed. Profiled with immunoSEQ multiplex PCR; TCRdb holds only in-frame clones, not every one. The data show 130,000 to 150,000 clones, approximately 52% seen once. The TCR sequence derives from a man between 18 and 35 years old in good health. The sequencing input was Tregs from blood. V and J are TRBV6-1 and TRBJ1-1; 7 nucleotides agree with TRBD1. For the CDR3, the DNA is TGTGCCAGCAGTGACGTCCGAATTATAGGGGGCGCAAGAACTGAAGCTTTCTTT. Translated: CASSDVRIIGGARTEAFF.